The 16 T cell receptor beta chains given below trace back to one sample, sequenced in a study of CD4 T cells in relation to SARS-CoV-2 and coronaviruses. The unexposed donors gave CD4+ T cells in about 2011-2018, prior to COVID-19. The data were produced by immunoSEQ multiplex PCR, yet TCRdb's version contains in-frame clones alone and is incomplete. This table has 60,000 to 85,000 clones, just over 90% appearing once. Material for sequencing was naive CD4+ T cells from PBMCs. As for subset: naive CD4+ T cells isolated by negative enrichment. The receptors originated from a human donor in good health.

V gene TRBV3-1 (or the pseudogene TRBV3-2) combines with J gene TRBJ2-5; TRBD1 or TRBD2 may be the D gene (5 bases each). This CDR3 has 16 amino acids. CDR1 and CDR2 (germline): LGHDT, YNNKEL (reference sequence). V dropped 1 base and J dropped 5 bases, with 17 bases sitting between them. The CDR3 protein is CASSQGRGRSWETQYF. Written as DNA, the CDR3 is TGTGCCAGCAGCCAAGGCCGGGGCAGGAGTTGGGAGACCCAGTACTTC.

V gene TRBV5-4 combines with J gene TRBJ2-7; D ambiguous. V was cut by 2 bases and J by 0 bases, with 3 bases left in between. The CDR3 runs to 12 residues. From germline, CDR1 is SGHNT and CDR2 YYREEE (reference sequence). CDR3 DNA: TGTGCCAGCAGCTTCGGCTCCTACGAGCAGTACTTC. Its translation is CASSFGSYEQYF.

V is TRBV18 and J is TRBJ2-3; 12 nucleotides line up with TRBD2. The V segment lost 2 bases and the J segment 3 bases; nucleotides outside the gene matches: 6. Germline V gene data show CDR1 as KGHSH and CDR2 as LQKENI. The CDR3 length is 17 residues. The CDR3 bases are TGTGCCAGCTCACCATTGACTAGCGGGAGTGTAACAGATACGCAGTATTTT. Residues: CASSPLTSGSVTDTQYF.

The chain has TRBV5-4 and TRBJ1-2; D unresolved. V was cut by 1 base and J by 1 base, with 5 bases left in between. CDR1 is SGHNT and CDR2 is YYREEE in the germline V gene (reference sequence). This CDR3 is 13 amino acids long. DNA of the CDR3: TGTGCCAGCAGCTTGACAGTTAACTATGGCTACACCTTC. Its protein is CASSLTVNYGYTF.

The rearrangement uses TRBV28 and TRBJ2-7; D is possibly TRBD1 or TRBD2 (5 bases each). The CDR3 length is 17 residues. Germline assignment: CDR1 MDHEN and CDR2 SYDVKM. V gave up 5 bases and J gave up 0 bases, with 20 bases separating them. CDR3 nucleotide sequence: TGTGCCAGCAGTCACTTGTTGGGGGTAAGGAGCTCCTACGAGCAGTACTTC. Amino acids: CASSHLLGVRSSYEQYF. Variable domain in full (rest from reference TRBV28 and TRBJ2-7): DVKVTQSSRYLVKRTGEKVFLECVQDMDHENMFWYRQDPGLGLRLIYFSYDVKMKEKGDIPEGYSVSREKKERFSLILESASTNQTSMYLCASSHLLGVRSSYEQYFGPGTRLTVT.

V gene TRBV5-4 combines with J gene TRBJ2-7; no clear D gene. This CDR3 spans 14 amino acids. The V and J ends lost 3 bases and 0 bases respectively, with 10 bases between them. The germline V gene has CDR1 SGHNT and CDR2 YYREEE (reference sequence). The CDR3 is CASSSGSYSYEQYF. DNA for the CDR3: TGTGCCAGCAGCTCCGGGTCCTACTCCTACGAGCAGTACTTC.

The chain uses TRBV5-1 and TRBJ1-3, with D unresolved. Trimming pared 0 bases from V and 3 bases from J, leaving 10 bases between. CDR3 length equals 15 residues. The germline gives CDR1 SGHRS, CDR2 YFSETQ. The CDR3 bases are TGCGCCAGCAGCTTGGGGGGAATTGGTGGAAACACCATATATTTT. Translation gives CASSLGGIGGNTIYF.

The chain uses TRBV2 and TRBJ1-2; TRBD1 aligns across 9 bases. From germline, CDR1 is SNHLY and CDR2 FYNNEI. Germline trimming cut 6 bases from V and 2 bases from J; bases unmatched to any gene: 4. The CDR3 contains 14 residues. CDR3 in amino acids: CASRRDRVNYGYTF. The CDR3, as DNA: TGTGCCAGCAGAAGGGACAGGGTAAACTATGGCTACACCTTC.

V is TRBV10-3 and J is TRBJ2-2; a possible D gene is TRBD1 (6 bases). V dropped 0 bases and J dropped 6 bases, with 11 bases sitting between them. The CDR3 consists of 15 residues. The germline gives CDR1 ENHRY, CDR2 SYGVKD. This CDR3 reads CAISESGQFSGELFF. The DNA for the CDR3 is TGTGCCATCAGTGAGTCCGGACAGTTTTCCGGGGAGCTGTTTTTT.

This chain links TRBV10-3 with TRBJ2-5; 7 bases are shared with TRBD2. The CDR3 length is 13 residues. The germline V gene has CDR1 ENHRY and CDR2 SYGVKD. V shed 6 bases, J shed 5 bases, and the junction held 6 bases outside the gene matches. This CDR3 reads CAISEFGGETQYF. In DNA form, the CDR3 reads TGTGCCATCAGCGAATTCGGGGGGGAGACCCAGTACTTC.

V and J are TRBV2 and TRBJ2-5, with no clear D. V dropped 4 bases and J dropped 5 bases, with 11 bases sitting between them. The CDR3 length is 13 residues. The V gene's germline CDR1 is SNHLY and CDR2 FYNNEI. For the CDR3, the DNA is TGTGCCAGCAGTGCTCTCTCTCAGGAGACCCAGTACTTC. Translation: CASSALSQETQYF.

The chain couples TRBV5-4 to TRBJ2-5, with TRBD2 as a possible D gene (6 bases). The ends were cut back, 3 bases at V and 0 bases at J, with 9 bases in the middle. This CDR3 has 14 amino acids. CDR1 and CDR2 (germline): SGHNT, YYREEE (reference sequence). Written as DNA, the CDR3 is TGTGCCAGCAGCTACCGGGACTACCAAGAGACCCAGTACTTC. Its protein is CASSYRDYQETQYF.

The V and J genes are TRBV5-4 and TRBJ2-1, with 9 bases that match TRBD1. The V and J ends lost 5 bases and 4 bases, in that order; junction bases with no gene match: 4. The germline gives CDR1 SGHNT, CDR2 YYREEE (reference sequence). The CDR3 extends over 14 amino acids. This chain's CDR3 is CASSTGGAYNEQFF. The CDR3 DNA reads TGTGCCAGCAGTACAGGGGGCGCGTACAATGAGCAGTTCTTC.

The chain uses TRBV5-1 and TRBJ1-2, with 9 bases matching TRBD1. The CDR3 extends over 15 amino acids. In germline, CDR1 is SGHRS, CDR2 YFSETQ. Unmatched junction bases numbered 5, after V lost 3 bases and J lost 2 bases. The CDR3 nucleotides read TGCGCCAGCAGCTGGGGGACAGGGAGAAACTATGGCTACACCTTC. Translation gives CASSWGTGRNYGYTF.

The chain combines TRBV3-1 (or the pseudogene TRBV3-2) with TRBJ2-7; 9 bases match TRBD2. Per germline, CDR1 LGHDT and CDR2 YNNKEL (reference sequence). This CDR3 comprises 16 residues. J was trimmed by 2 bases and V by 5 bases; bases with no gene match: 10. The CDR3 sequence: CASSDTGGRAPYEQYF. In DNA form, the CDR3 reads TGTGCCAGCAGCGATACAGGCGGGAGGGCCCCCTACGAGCAGTACTTC.

The V gene is TRBV5-1, the J gene TRBJ1-1, with D tentatively TRBD1 (5 bases). The CDR3 is 14 residues long. Per the germline V gene, CDR1 is SGHRS and CDR2 is YFSETQ. V was cut by 1 base and J by 2 bases, with 9 bases left in between. This chain's CDR3 is CASSLFQGNTEAFF. CDR3 nucleotide sequence: TGCGCCAGCAGCTTGTTTCAGGGTAACACTGAAGCTTTCTTT.